This T cell receptor beta chain was recorded in a study of cytomegalovirus exposure and HLA in healthy donors. The PCR made use of 60 Vbeta and 13 Jbeta primers. The protocol was immunoSEQ multiplex PCR, while the TCRdb copy is restricted to in-frame clones and leaves out a portion. The data hold around 50,000 clones, with roughly 80% observed a single time. Germline V CDR1 and CDR2: SGHRS, YFSETQ. The CDR3 extends over 16 amino acids. Trimming removed 4 bases from V and 0 bases from J, with 11 bases in between. The sequencing sample was made of PBMCs. The chain employs TRBV5-1 and TRBJ1-6; D unresolved. This TCR came from a young man in good health and CMV-seropositive. CDR3 amino acids: CASSLDGSSYNSPLHF. The CDR3 nucleotides read TGCGCCAGCAGCCTGGACGGGAGCTCCTATAATTCACCCCTCCACTTT.